The clone carrying this T cell receptor (beta chain) was recorded a few times. The entry originates in a study of regulatory T cells in long-lasting Graves disease. Construction of the TCR beta libraries employed iRepertoire HTBI primers in conjunction with Arm-PCR of CDR3 regions. TCRdb called the multiplex PCR reads again in MiXCR, with one record for every CDR3 protein. The sample yields 500,000 or so distinct CDR3 sequences, roughly a sixth seen once. The CDR3 extends over 12 amino acids. The V gene's germline CDR1 is MNHNS and CDR2 SASEGT. With 8 bases removed from V and 7 bases from J, the gap between germline ends came to 14 bases. The time point: newly diagnosed GD, antithyroid drugs for less than 3 months. PBMC-extracted RNA yielded the TCR library. These same records also appear under a second study, on T cells in Graves' hyperthyroidism and ophthalmopathy. From that report: Graves' hyperthyroidism without ophthalmopathy progression within 18 months was termed stable.

This sequence joins TRBV6-1 and TRBJ1-2, with a weak D call TRBD1 (5 bases). This clonotype was obtained from a woman aged 35 to 59 with Graves disease. The sequencing here drew on peripheral blood mononuclear cells (PBMCs), taken at new diagnosis, from a patient treated with antithyroid drugs. CDR3 nucleotides: TGTGCCAGCTCCGGGGCCGCGAGTGGCTACACCTTC. This encodes CASSGAASGYTF.